What follows are 21 T cell receptor beta chains derived from one specimen sequenced in a study of vaccination effects on CD4 cells after COVID-19. Assay: immunoSEQ multiplex PCR; the TCRdb copy retains only in-frame clones and omits some. The sample holds approximately 15,000 clones; 75% are singletons and the top ten take roughly 20%. Their cognate antigens are unknown. ViraFEST expansion of antigen-specific CD4+ T cells with viral peptide pools preceded sequencing. Having been cultured for roughly 10 days, the cells underwent CD4+ T cell isolation. Each participant received a vaccine that was either BNT162b2 or mRNA-1273, given as two doses. Sample: CD4+ T cells from PBMCs cultured with HCoV-NL63 spike peptides, taken after COVID-19 vaccination. The receptors shown here come from a human donor who received a COVID-19 vaccine.

V usage is TRBV12-3 or TRBV12-4 and J usage is TRBJ2-3; no clear D. This CDR3 spans 12 amino acids. Trimming took 0 bases from V and 5 from J, leaving 3 bases between them. The CDR3 spells CASSLAGDTQYF. CDR3 DNA: TGTGCCAGCAGTTTAGCGGGAGATACGCAGTATTTT.

DNA for the CDR3: TGTGCCAGCTCACCGGCGGCGGCAGCCTACGAGCAGTACTTC. Translation gives CASSPAAAAYEQYF. V and J are TRBV18 and TRBJ2-7; D ambiguous. The CDR3 loop spans 14 amino acids. Germline values: CDR1 KGHSH, CDR2 LQKENI. V lost 3 bases and J 2 bases, leaving 11 bases between the germline ends.

The chain carries TRBV30 and TRBJ1-2; D might be TRBD1 (6 bases). V was clipped by 4 bases and J by 4 bases, with 19 bases between them. The length of the CDR3 is 15 residues. Germline V gene lookup returns CDR1 GTSNPN and CDR2 SVGIG (reference sequence). The CDR3 DNA sequence: TGTGCCTGGACCCTGGCCGGGGGGCGTGGCTATGGCTACACCTTC. Translating it yields CAWTLAGGRGYGYTF.

The V call is TRBV19, the J call TRBJ1-5; possible D gene TRBD1, 5 bases. In germline, CDR1 is LNHDA, CDR2 SQIVND (reference sequence). Trimming removed 1 base at V and 3 bases at J, with 10 bases between. CDR3 length equals 15 residues. In DNA form, the CDR3 reads TGTGCCAGTAGTATAGGGGGGGATTTCAATCAGCCCCAGCATTTT. It codes for CASSIGGDFNQPQHF.

The chain couples TRBV2 to TRBJ2-2; 8 nucleotides line up with TRBD1. Germline CDR1 SNHLY, CDR2 FYNNEI. Losses at the gene ends were 5 bases for V and 5 bases for J; bases not matched to a gene: 4. The CDR3 covers 14 residues. Here the CDR3 DNA reads TGTGCCAGCAGTTGGGACAGGAATACCGGGGAGCTGTTTTTT. This translates into CASSWDRNTGELFF.

The chain combines TRBV19 with TRBJ2-7, with 9 bases lining up with TRBD1. Germline V lookup: CDR1 LNHDA, CDR2 SQIVND (reference sequence). Trimming took 6 bases from V and 6 from J; bases not matched to a gene: 9. The CDR3 spans 14 residues. The CDR3: CASRTGTGTGEQYF. The CDR3 DNA is TGTGCCAGTAGAACCGGGACAGGGACAGGCGAGCAGTACTTC.

The V and J genes are TRBV5-4 and TRBJ1-1; no clear D gene. CDR1 is SGHNT and CDR2 is YYREEE in the germline V gene (reference sequence). The V gene lost 0 bases and the J gene lost 1 base, with 4 bases spanning the gap. The CDR3 runs 13 residues. CDR3 region: CASSLEQNTEAFF. Written as DNA, the CDR3 is TGTGCCAGCAGCTTGGAACAGAACACTGAAGCTTTCTTT.

The chain links TRBV6-5 to TRBJ2-5; 9 nucleotides line up with TRBD2. The junction had 8 bases not matched to a gene; V was cut back by 8 bases and J by 4 bases. Germline lookup yields CDR1 MNHEY and CDR2 SVGAGI. CDR3 length: 14 amino acids. The CDR3 protein is CASYTRGGLETQYF. CDR3 DNA sequence: TGTGCCAGCTATACGCGGGGGGGCTTAGAGACCCAGTACTTC.

V gene TRBV10-3 combines with J gene TRBJ2-7; D is perhaps TRBD2 (6 bases). The CDR3 is made up of 16 amino acids. V lost 6 bases and J 0 bases, leaving 18 bases between the germline ends. The germline V gene encodes CDR1 ENHRY and CDR2 SYGVKD. The CDR3 region has the DNA TGTGCCATCAGCCGACCTAATCGGGACTCCTCCTACGAGCAGTACTTC. As protein: CAISRPNRDSSYEQYF.

DNA of the CDR3: TGTGCCAGCAGTTACTACGCAGGGATATTCGGGGAGCTGTTTTTT. It translates to CASSYYAGIFGELFF. This sequence joins TRBV6-5 and TRBJ2-2; TRBD1 is a possible D gene (5 bases). V lost 1 base, J lost 7 bases, and 13 bases lay in between. In germline, CDR1 is MNHEY, CDR2 SVGAGI. CDR3 length: 15 residues.

The rearrangement joins TRBV5-1 to TRBJ2-3; D ambiguous. Germline V lookup: CDR1 SGHRS, CDR2 YFSETQ. The V gene lost 0 bases and the J gene lost 2 bases, with 10 bases spanning the gap. The CDR3 totals 15 residues. CDR3 sequence reads: CASSLAGQTTDTQYF. The CDR3 coding sequence is TGCGCCAGCAGCTTGGCCGGGCAGACCACAGATACGCAGTATTTT.

A few counts support this clone. V usage is TRBV19 and J usage is TRBJ1-2; 9 nucleotides match TRBD1. The length of the CDR3 is 17 residues. Germline lookup yields CDR1 LNHDA and CDR2 SQIVND (reference sequence). The V and J ends lost 5 bases and 5 bases, in that order; junction bases with no gene match: 15. The CDR3 DNA reads TGTGCCAGTAGTCCCCCTCGGACAGGGGAGAGGGGGTATGGCTACACCTTC. It codes for CASSPPRTGERGYGYTF.

The chain links TRBV6-5 to TRBJ1-3; D may be TRBD1 (6 bases). V was clipped by 4 bases and J by 4 bases, with 17 bases between them. Germline V gene data show CDR1 as MNHEY and CDR2 as SVGAGI. The CDR3 runs to 16 residues. The CDR3 DNA reads as TGTGCCAGCAGTTCTCCCCCGGGACAAAGGGGAAACACCATATATTTT. Amino acids: CASSSPPGQRGNTIYF.

The rearrangement links TRBV7-6 to TRBJ2-5; D call uncertain. This CDR3 region has 12 residues. From germline, CDR1 is SGHVS and CDR2 FNYEAQ. V lost 6 bases to trimming and J lost 9 bases, with 14 bases between them. The CDR3 DNA sequence: TGTGCCAGCAGGCCCCCAGGCCGCGCCCAGTACTTC. It translates to CASRPPGRAQYF.

V usage is TRBV3-1 (or the pseudogene TRBV3-2) and J usage is TRBJ2-2; D call uncertain. This CDR3 has 13 amino acids. Germline CDR1 and CDR2: LGHDT and YNNKEL (reference sequence). V shed 1 base and J shed 6 bases, with 6 bases lying between them. For the CDR3, the DNA is TGTGCCAGCAGCCAAGTTCGTGCCGGGGAGCTGTTTTTT. Protein: CASSQVRAGELFF.

This clone has just one count. This rearrangement joins TRBV5-1 to TRBJ1-2; the match to TRBD1 covers 9 bases. This CDR3 contains 15 residues. J lost 0 bases, V lost 3 bases, and 3 bases had no gene match. Germline V gene sequence: CDR1 SGHRS, CDR2 YFSETQ. The CDR3 protein is CASSSRQGANYGYTF. CDR3 DNA sequence: TGCGCCAGCAGCTCTCGACAGGGGGCTAACTATGGCTACACCTTC.

CDR3 DNA sequence: TGTGCCAGCAGCTTAAACATACGGAGGGGGCCAGAGACCCAGTACTTC. This translates into CASSLNIRRGPETQYF. The V call is TRBV7-8, the J call TRBJ2-5; maybe TRBD1 (7 bases). With 2 bases removed from V and 4 bases from J, the gap between germline ends came to 17 bases. Germline CDR1 SGHVS, CDR2 FQNEAQ. This CDR3 contains 16 residues.

This chain joins TRBV5-1 and TRBJ2-2; no firm D call. Germline values: CDR1 SGHRS, CDR2 YFSETQ. The CDR3 has 14 amino acids. V lost 3 bases, J lost 4 bases, and 10 bases lay in between. CDR3 in amino acids: CASSSRPATGELFF. The CDR3 DNA reads as TGCGCCAGCAGCTCCCGCCCGGCCACCGGGGAGCTGTTTTTT.

This chain joins TRBV28 and TRBJ2-5; TRBD2 might be the D (5 bases). In germline, CDR1 is MDHEN, CDR2 SYDVKM. This CDR3 is 16 amino acids long. The V end was cut by 1 base, the J end by 2 bases, with 14 bases between. The chain's CDR3 is CASSLSQTGSQETQYF. CDR3 bases: TGTGCCAGCAGTTTATCTCAAACGGGATCACAAGAGACCCAGTACTTC.

The chain employs TRBV7-9 and TRBJ2-6, with TRBD1 matching over 10 bases. V lost 5 bases and J lost 2; bases outside the gene matches: 9. This CDR3 spans 18 amino acids. Germline V CDR1 and CDR2: SEHNR, FQNEAQ (reference sequence). The CDR3 coding sequence is TGTGCCAGCAGCGTAGACCGGGACAGGGGTCCTGGGGCCAACGTCCTGACTTTC. Its protein product is CASSVDRDRGPGANVLTF.

The rearrangement links TRBV9 to TRBJ2-2; 8 nucleotides line up with TRBD1. Germline V gene lookup returns CDR1 SGDLS and CDR2 YYNGEE. The CDR3 is made up of 13 amino acids. V was clipped by 4 bases and J by 7 bases; unmatched bases: 3. CDR3 region: CASSQGANGELFF. The CDR3 DNA is TGTGCCAGCAGCCAGGGGGCGAACGGGGAGCTGTTTTTT.